The present TCR beta chain was sequenced within a study of blood T cell repertoires in COVID-19. The overall study: The origin of the acute and convalescent COVID-19 samples was the United States, Italy and Spain. PBMCs, B-cell-depleted T cells, or T cells provided the cDNA or gDNA that made up the material.

The CDR3 totals 13 residues. V dropped 2 bases and J dropped 3 bases, with 8 bases sitting between them. CDR1 is KGHSH and CDR2 is LQKENI in the germline V gene. This clone has just one count. Using immunoSEQ multiplex PCR, the repertoire was profiled, and TCRdb retains in-frame clones only, with some absent. Of roughly 290,000 clones detected, under 90% appear once; the ten largest clones hold about 1.7%. The cohort comprised adults aged 18 to 89 years residing in 24 US areas. Cohorts were based on clinical histories the participants reported. Source material: PBMCs or T cells enriched from blood (not recorded which). The V and J genes are TRBV18 and TRBJ2-7; maybe TRBD1 (5 bases). The TCR was taken from a woman between 40 and 50 years old who had recovered from COVID-19. CDR3 sequence reads: CASSPGAVYEQYF. The CDR3 nucleotides are TGTGCCAGCTCACCAGGGGCAGTCTACGAGCAGTACTTC. Full variable domain (remainder filled in from reference TRBV18 and TRBJ2-7): NAGVMQNPRHLVRRRGQEARLRCSPMKGHSHVYWYRQLPEEGLKFMVYLQKENIIDESGMPKERFSAEFPKEGPSILRIQQVVRGDSAAYFCASSPGAVYEQYFGPGTRLTVT.